This paragraph reports one TCR beta chain. The antigen is unknown. Measured with immunoSEQ multiplex PCR; TCRdb has only the in-frame clones, and not every one. The sample holds tens of thousands of clones, 90% seen once. CDR3 length equals 14 residues. V was shortened by 6 bases and J by 1 base, with 12 bases between the two germline ends. Germline-derived CDR1 and CDR2 are ENHRY and SYGVKD. The data are from a study of T cell responses to AZD1222 COVID-19 vaccine. Study-level background: Pooling of second doses given at about 4 or about 12 weeks was done.

Study-level results: Increased Spike-specific TCR breadth and depth were observed after two AZD1222 doses. Donors were largely white British and mainly female; clonal diversity was possibly underestimated. Per reports, nearly half of all spike-specific TCRs target regions that are unmutated in variants.

The specimen was peripheral blood, collected on day 0 of AZD1222 vaccination. The rearrangement links TRBV10-3 to TRBJ1-1; possible D gene TRBD1, 6 bases. This TCR came from an adult in good health. CDR3 sequence reads: CAIRPGDRNTEAFF. The CDR3 coding sequence is TGTGCCATCAGACCAGGGGATCGGAACACTGAAGCTTTCTTT.